The 31 T cell receptor beta chains below were found in one sample sequenced in a study of CXCR3-negative and CXCR3-positive naive CD8 T cells. The TRB libraries of cDNA were built by UMI-labeled 5' RACE. TCRdb reprocessed the 5' RACE reads; each CDR3 protein has one entry and no DNA is given. The ten top clones account for around 10%, within a sample of about 43,000 distinct CDR3 sequences. Input material: memory CD8+ T cells from blood. The receptors originated from a human donor in good health. Some clones in this sample may be carry-over from other donors' samples.

The chain's CDR3 is CASSKPRGARENTGELFF. The rearrangement uses TRBV21-1 and TRBJ2-2; the D call from TCRdb, TRBD1, cannot be confirmed without DNA. TRBV21-1 represents a pseudogene. The CDR3 sequence is 18 residues long.

The chain uses TRBV4-2 and TRBJ2-7. The germline gives CDR1 LGHNA, CDR2 YNFKEQ. This CDR3 is built from 16 residues. The CDR3 sequence is CASSQENTATIYEQYF.

The chain couples TRBV7-2 to TRBJ2-7; TCRdb names TRBD2, which stays unverified in the absence of DNA. The CDR3 is 15 amino acids. CDR1 is SGHTA and CDR2 is FQGNSA in the germline V gene. CDR3 residues: CASNQLAGGPYEQYF.

The chain links TRBV29-1 to TRBJ2-1. Germline V lookup: CDR1 SQVTM, CDR2 ANQGSEA. The length of the CDR3 is 13 residues. The CDR3: CSVAGGAYNEQFF.

The chain has TRBV28 and TRBJ2-1; TCRdb gives TRBD1 as the D gene, but with no DNA this cannot be confirmed. The CDR3 sequence is 19 residues long. The germline gives CDR1 MDHEN, CDR2 SYDVKM. The CDR3 is CASSTTGTGGRRGDNEQFF.

V and J are TRBV6-2 or TRBV6-3 and TRBJ2-3; the D gene TCRdb calls, TRBD1, cannot be checked with no DNA. The CDR3 length is 15 residues. Germline assignment: CDR1 MNHEY and CDR2 SVGEGT. The CDR3 is CASSYSTPLRDTQYF.

The chain employs TRBV28 and TRBJ1-2. The CDR3 has 14 residues. Germline-derived CDR1 and CDR2 are MDHEN and SYDVKM. The CDR3 spells CACHTLRSNYGYTF.

The chain links TRBV27 to TRBJ1-5. In germline, CDR1 is MNHEY, CDR2 SMNVEV (reference sequence). This CDR3 region has 15 residues. The CDR3 loop is CASSLSHPSNQPQHF.

The rearrangement uses TRBV7-2 and TRBJ2-7; with no DNA, the TCRdb D assignment of TRBD1 cannot be verified. Germline V gene lookup returns CDR1 SGHTA and CDR2 FQGNSA. This CDR3 comprises 17 residues. The CDR3 sequence is CASSPKGGGRPFGEQYF.

The chain uses TRBV23-1 and TRBJ2-7; no DNA is available, so the TRBD1 call from TCRdb remains unchecked. TRBV23-1 is designated an ORF whose function remains uncertain. The CDR3 sequence is 15 residues long. The CDR3 protein is CASSCWDRGPYEQYF.

The rearrangement joins TRBV29-1 to TRBJ2-7; TCRdb names TRBD1, which stays unverified in the absence of DNA. CDR1 is SQVTM, CDR2 ANQGSEA, per germline. The CDR3 contains 17 residues. CDR3 sequence reads: CSVEVGQGAGFNYEQYF.

The CDR3 is CASSLYIGQAMYF. The gene calls are TRBV27 and TRBJ2-7; TCRdb outputs TRBD1, but without DNA this stays unchecked. The length of the CDR3 is 13 residues. CDR1 MNHEY and CDR2 SMNVEV come from the germline V gene (reference sequence).

CDR3 amino acids: CSARDYRGQKQYF. The chain recombines TRBV20-1 with TRBJ2-3. The CDR3 spans 13 residues. The germline CDR1 and CDR2 sequences are DFQATT and SNEGSKA (reference sequence).

The rearrangement joins TRBV4-2 to TRBJ1-1; TCRdb names TRBD1, which stays unverified in the absence of DNA. CDR1 and CDR2 (germline): LGHNA, YNFKEQ. This CDR3 is 16 amino acids long. The CDR3 reads CASSHGQGEWETEAFF.

The J gene is TRBJ2-5, the V gene TRBV5-5; the TCRdb call, TRBD1, lacks DNA for checking. This CDR3 has 16 residues. Germline CDR1 reads SGHKS; CDR2 reads YYEKEE (reference sequence). Here the CDR3 reads CASTLGAGQYQETQYF.

The V and J genes are TRBV6-2 or TRBV6-3 and TRBJ2-7. CDR3 length equals 14 residues. Germline assignment: CDR1 MNHEY and CDR2 SVGEGT. Here the CDR3 reads CASSYSTSAHEQYF.

V gene TRBV10-3 combines with J gene TRBJ2-2; the TCRdb call, TRBD1, lacks DNA for checking. The CDR3 extends over 15 amino acids. In germline, CDR1 is ENHRY, CDR2 SYGVKD. The CDR3 reads CAISGGVPNTGELFF.

The gene calls are TRBV28 and TRBJ1-5; lacking DNA, the TRBD1 call made by TCRdb goes unchecked. The length of the CDR3 is 14 residues. Germline-derived CDR1 and CDR2 are MDHEN and SYDVKM. CDR3 in amino acids: CASSIWAGGEPQHF.

This chain connects TRBV6-1 to TRBJ1-1; checking the TCRdb D call of TRBD1 is not possible without DNA. CDR1 and CDR2 from the germline V gene are MNHNS and SASEGT. The CDR3 runs to 15 residues. This chain's CDR3 is CASSELTGMNTEAFF.

The chain joins TRBV6-2 or TRBV6-3 to TRBJ2-1; TCRdb returns TRBD2, unconfirmable since there is no DNA. Germline lookup yields CDR1 MNHEY and CDR2 SVGEGT. CDR3 length equals 17 residues. CDR3 protein: CASSYSGGRPRYNEQFF.

The genes are TRBV29-1 and TRBJ2-3; TCRdb names TRBD2, which stays unverified in the absence of DNA. The CDR3 runs to 14 residues. Germline CDR1 and CDR2: SQVTM and ANQGSEA. The CDR3 sequence: CSFRTSGRRDTQYF.

The chain is built from TRBV21-1 and TRBJ1-6. TRBV21-1 is recorded as a pseudogene. The CDR3 consists of 18 residues. The CDR3 spells CASSKVWWGDPLNSPLHF.

This chain links TRBV14 with TRBJ2-7; absent DNA, TCRdb's TRBD2 call cannot be checked. Germline V gives CDR1 SGHDN, CDR2 FVKESK. The CDR3 contains 14 residues. The CDR3 sequence: CASSPRAGRGEQYF.

The rearrangement uses TRBV2 and TRBJ1-5. Germline CDR1 and CDR2: SNHLY and FYNNEI. The CDR3 spans 15 residues. CDR3 amino acids: CASSEAIGSNQPQHF.

This chain connects TRBV6-5 to TRBJ2-3; TCRdb proposes TRBD1, but this gene call is untestable without DNA. Germline CDR1 and CDR2: MNHEY and SVGAGI. The CDR3 is 15 residues long. Here the CDR3 reads CASSSGTGGADTQYF.

Judged by frequency, this clonotype is medium-sized (0.01 to 0.1%). The chain employs TRBV6-4 and TRBJ2-3; TCRdb's assignment of TRBD2 cannot be checked, as there is no DNA. This CDR3 is built from 14 residues. Per the germline V gene, CDR1 is MRHNA and CDR2 is SNTAGT. CDR3 amino acids: CASSDTSGADTQYF.

This chain links TRBV6-5 with TRBJ2-3; TCRdb's D gene call, TRBD2, goes unchecked for lack of DNA. The CDR3 is made up of 15 amino acids. Germline CDR1 is MNHEY and CDR2 is SVGAGI. The CDR3 loop reads CASSSQAGVADTQYF.

The gene calls are TRBV4-1 and TRBJ2-5; without DNA, the TCRdb call of TRBD1 cannot be checked. This CDR3 spans 15 amino acids. Germline V lookup: CDR1 MGHRA, CDR2 YSYEKL. CDR3 region: CASSLHTAPQETQYF.

The chain is built from TRBV5-1 and TRBJ2-1; TCRdb lists TRBD2, though no DNA is available to test this call. The CDR3 runs 14 residues. Germline V lookup: CDR1 SGHRS, CDR2 YFSETQ. The CDR3 here is CASSQSGGYNEQFF.

V is TRBV20-1 and J is TRBJ1-1. The CDR3 spans 14 residues. The germline V gene has CDR1 DFQATT and CDR2 SNEGSKA (reference sequence). CDR3 sequence reads: CSARALDMNTEAFF.

The J gene is TRBJ2-7, the V gene TRBV12-3 or TRBV12-4. This CDR3 comprises 13 residues. The chain's CDR3 is CASSFTQTHEQYF.